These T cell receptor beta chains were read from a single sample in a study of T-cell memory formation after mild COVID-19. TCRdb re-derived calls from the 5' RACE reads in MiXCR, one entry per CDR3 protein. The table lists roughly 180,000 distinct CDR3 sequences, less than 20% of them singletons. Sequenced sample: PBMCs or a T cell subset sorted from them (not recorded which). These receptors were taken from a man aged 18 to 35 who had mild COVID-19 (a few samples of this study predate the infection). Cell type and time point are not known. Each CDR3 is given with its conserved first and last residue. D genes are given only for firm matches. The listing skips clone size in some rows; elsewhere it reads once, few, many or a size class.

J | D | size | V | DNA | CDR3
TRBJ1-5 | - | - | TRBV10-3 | TGTGCCATCAGTGAGTCTTGGGTCCAGCCCCAGCATTTT | CAISESWVQPQHF
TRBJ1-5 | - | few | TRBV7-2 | TGTGCCAGCAAAGGGTTCAATCAGCCCCAGCATTTT | CASKGFNQPQHF
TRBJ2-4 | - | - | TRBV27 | TGTGCCAGCAGTTCACAAATGGAGGACATTCAGTACTTC | CASSSQMEDIQYF
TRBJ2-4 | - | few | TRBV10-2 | TGCGCCAGCAGTGAGTGGTGGGGCGGAGCCAAAAACATTCAGTACTTC | CASSEWWGGAKNIQYF
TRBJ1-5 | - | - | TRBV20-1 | TGCAGTGCTGTGGGGGGGAGCGATCAGCCCCAGCAATTT | CSAVGGSDQPQQF
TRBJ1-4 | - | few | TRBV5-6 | TGTGCCAGCAGCTTGTCACCCCTTGCAACTAATGAAAAACTGTTTTTT | CASSLSPLATNEKLFF
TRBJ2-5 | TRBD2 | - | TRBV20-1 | TGCAGTGCTCCGGGACTAGCGGGGGGGCAGGAGACCCAGTACTTC | CSAPGLAGGQETQYF
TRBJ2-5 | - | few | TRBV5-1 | TGCGCCAGCAGCCCGCGGTTGGAAGAGACCCAGTACTTC | CASSPRLEETQYF
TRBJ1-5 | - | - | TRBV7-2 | TGTGCCAGCAGCTTAGCGGGGGGGAATAAGCCCCAGCATTTT | CASSLAGGNKPQHF
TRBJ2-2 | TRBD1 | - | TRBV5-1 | TGCGCCAGCAGCCAGAAGACAGGGGGATCCACCGGGGAGCTGTTTTTT | CASSQKTGGSTGELFF
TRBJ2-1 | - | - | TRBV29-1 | TGCAGCGACAACAGGGATGTGGGCAATGAGCAGTTCTTC | CSDNRDVGNEQFF
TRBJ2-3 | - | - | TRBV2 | TGTGCCAGCCTCGTAGCAGATACGCAGTATTTT | CASLVADTQYF
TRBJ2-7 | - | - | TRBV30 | TGTGCCTGGAGTAGGGGGGGGCCCGACGAGCAGTACTTC | CAWSRGGPDEQYF
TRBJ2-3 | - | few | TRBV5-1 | TGCGCCAGCAGCGTGGGCCTAGATGTGGATACGCAGTATTTT | CASSVGLDVDTQYF
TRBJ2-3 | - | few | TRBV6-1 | TGTGCCAGCAGTGCTTCGTTCCCAGATACGCAGTATTTT | CASSASFPDTQYF
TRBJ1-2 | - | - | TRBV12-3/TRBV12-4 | TGTGCCAGCAGTCCTGGCCGGGGTGGCTACACCTTC | CASSPGRGGYTF
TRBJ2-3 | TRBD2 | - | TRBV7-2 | TGTGCCAGCAGCTTCACTAGCGGCACAGATACGCAGTATTTT | CASSFTSGTDTQYF
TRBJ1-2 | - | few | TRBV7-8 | TGTGCCAGCAGCTTAGCCAGGGACTTCGCTAGCTATGGCTACACCTTC | CASSLARDFASYGYTF
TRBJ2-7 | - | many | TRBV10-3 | TGTGCCATCAGTCAGGGGACCTACGAGCAGTACTTC | CAISQGTYEQYF
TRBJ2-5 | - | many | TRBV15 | TGTGCCACCAGCAGGGCCGGACAGAAAGAGACCCAGTACTTC | CATSRAGQKETQYF
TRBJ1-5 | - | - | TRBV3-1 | TGTGCCAGCAGCCAAGATGCCCGGGTTCAGCCCCAGCATTTT | CASSQDARVQPQHF
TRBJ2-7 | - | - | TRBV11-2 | TGTGCCAGCAGCTTAGAGATCGCGCCTAGCGCCCACGAGCAGTACTTC | CASSLEIAPSAHEQYF
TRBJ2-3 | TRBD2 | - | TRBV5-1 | TGCGCCAGCAGCTATACTAGCGGGGGCACAGATACGCAGTATTTT | CASSYTSGGTDTQYF
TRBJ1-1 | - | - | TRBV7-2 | TGTGCCAGCAGCATTGGGGGGAGTCGCTTAGAAGCTTTCTTT | CASSIGGSRLEAFF
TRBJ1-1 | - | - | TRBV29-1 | TGCAGCGTTGTTGCAGTACTGAACACTGAAGCTTTCTTT | CSVVAVLNTEAFF
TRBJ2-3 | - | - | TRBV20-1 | TGCAGTGCTCCCCCACGTGGGGGCGTCTCGGATACGCAGTATTTT | CSAPPRGGVSDTQYF
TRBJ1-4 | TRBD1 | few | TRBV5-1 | TGCGCCAGCAGCTTGGGTGTCGGGACAGTCCGGGAAAAACTGTTTTTT | CASSLGVGTVREKLFF
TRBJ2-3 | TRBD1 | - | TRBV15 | TGTGCCACCAGCAGGAAGGGGGCCGGTGATACGCAGTATTTT | CATSRKGAGDTQYF
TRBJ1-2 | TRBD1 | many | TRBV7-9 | TGTGCCAGCAGCTTAGGAGGGACAGGGGAAGGTGGCTACACCTTC | CASSLGGTGEGGYTF
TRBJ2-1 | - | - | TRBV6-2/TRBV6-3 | TGTGCCAGCAGTCCCTGGGACGTGGCCTACAATGAGCAGTTCTTC | CASSPWDVAYNEQFF
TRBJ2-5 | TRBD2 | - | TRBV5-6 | TGTGCCAGCAGTCGTAGCGGGGCTCAGTACTTC | CASSRSGAQYF
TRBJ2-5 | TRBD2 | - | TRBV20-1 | TGCAGTGCTTTACCGGGACTAGGTATAAAGACCCAGTACTTC | CSALPGLGIKTQYF
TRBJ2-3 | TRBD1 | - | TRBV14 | TGTGCCAGCAGCGACCGACAGGGGACGGGCACAGATACGCAGTATTTT | CASSDRQGTGTDTQYF
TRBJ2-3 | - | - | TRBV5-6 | TGTGCCAGCAGCTTGGAAGGCACCGCAGATACGCAGTATTTT | CASSLEGTADTQYF
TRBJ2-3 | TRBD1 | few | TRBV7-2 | TGTGCCAGCAACTTACAGGGGTTCACAGATACGCAGTATTTT | CASNLQGFTDTQYF
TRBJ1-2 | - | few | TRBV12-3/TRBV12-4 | TGTGCCAGCAGTTTGCAAGAAGGTTATGGCTACACCTTC | CASSLQEGYGYTF
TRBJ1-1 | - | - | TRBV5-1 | TGCGCCAGCAGCCGCGCCGCGAACACTGAAGCTTTCTTT | CASSRAANTEAFF
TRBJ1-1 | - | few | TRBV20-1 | TGCAGTGCTACATCCGGGACGGACAACACTGAAGCTTTCTTT | CSATSGTDNTEAFF
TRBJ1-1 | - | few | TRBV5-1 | TGCGCCAGCACCATTGGGGTCGCCAGGGGTCAGCGGGCTTTCTTT | CASTIGVARGQRAFF